A selection of T cell receptor beta chains follows, all from one sample in a study of cytomegalovirus exposure and HLA in healthy donors. The data were produced by immunoSEQ multiplex PCR, yet TCRdb's version contains in-frame clones alone and is incomplete. Seen here are more than 200,000 clones, 70% to 90% observed once, and the top ten hold about 1.2%. The sequencing input was PBMCs. The receptors here all came from a human donor in good health. Both conserved end residues are part of each CDR3. D genes are given only for firm matches.

J: TRBJ2-2; V: TRBV5-4; D: TRBD2; DNA: TGTGCCAGCAGCGAGGTAGCGGGGCCTCGCACCGGGGAGCTGTTTTTT; CDR3: CASSEVAGPRTGELFF
J: TRBJ2-7; V: TRBV7-6; D: TRBD1; DNA: TGTGCCAGCAGCCAAACTCCGGGACAGATATACGAGCAGTACTTC; CDR3: CASSQTPGQIYEQYF
J: TRBJ2-1; V: TRBV19; D: NA; DNA: TGTGCCAGTAGTATGGGAACCGGGGACAACAATGAGCAGTTCTTC; CDR3: CASSMGTGDNNEQFF
J: TRBJ2-2; V: TRBV6-5; D: NA; DNA: TGTGCCAGCAGTTACTCTACTGAGAACACCGGGGAGCTGTTTTTT; CDR3: CASSYSTENTGELFF
J: TRBJ1-2; V: TRBV7-8; D: NA; DNA: TGTGCCAGCAGCTTAGGAGGTACCAACTATGGCTACACCTTC; CDR3: CASSLGGTNYGYTF
J: TRBJ2-5; V: TRBV9; D: NA; DNA: TGTGCCAGCAGCCTACGGACAGCCCCTACGGAGCAGTACTTC; CDR3: CASSLRTAPTEQYF
J: TRBJ2-1; V: TRBV10-3; D: TRBD1; DNA: TGTGCCATCAGTGAGGCAGGACAGGGGGTCTGGAATGAGCAGTTCTTC; CDR3: CAISEAGQGVWNEQFF
J: TRBJ2-3; V: TRBV11-2; D: NA; DNA: TGTGCCAGCAGCTTAGTCCGCACCGGAGATACGCAGTATTTT; CDR3: CASSLVRTGDTQYF
J: TRBJ2-3; V: TRBV6-5; D: NA; DNA: TGTGCCAGCAGTTACTCCCAGGGGACGGGCACAGATACGCAGTATTTT; CDR3: CASSYSQGTGTDTQYF
J: TRBJ2-5; V: TRBV6-5; D: TRBD2; DNA: TGTGCCAGCAGTTTCTTAGCGGGAGGGCCGGGGGAGACCCAGTACTTC; CDR3: CASSFLAGGPGETQYF